The present entry profiles one T cell receptor (beta chain) with its context. This sample was included in a study of blood T cell repertoires in COVID-19. About the research overall: Researchers got acute and convalescent COVID-19 samples from the United States, Italy and Spain. From T cells, B-cell-depleted T cells, or PBMCs came the material, which was cDNA or gDNA.

Trimming left V 3 bases short and J 4 bases short, with 15 bases between. This CDR3 comprises 15 residues. From germline, CDR1 is KGHSH and CDR2 LQKENI. Authors' processing steps: The assay estimated nucleated cells by amplifying reference gene primers. Generated by immunoSEQ multiplex PCR, the TCRdb table keeps only in-frame clones and is missing some. The V and J calls and the clone size are those of that table, but D and trimming were determined from the DNA. The data show some 130,000 clones, around 80% seen once. The V call is TRBV18, the J call TRBJ1-1; D may be TRBD1 (5 bases). This receptor was identified in a man between 65 and 85 years old with acute or convalescent COVID-19. What was sequenced was peripheral blood. CDR3: CASSPQPGGGTEAFF. The CDR3 DNA sequence: TGTGCCAGCTCACCCCAACCCGGGGGGGGCACTGAAGCTTTCTTT.